This is a list of T cell receptor beta chains from one sample in a study of blood T cells in healthy people across ages. TCRdb reprocessed the 5' RACE reads with MiXCR, giving one entry per CDR3 protein. The sample yields about 1.6 million distinct CDR3 sequences, roughly 30% seen once. The sample taken for sequencing was blood. The receptors shown here come from a woman in her 30s in good health. Both conserved end residues are part of each CDR3. A D gene is named only where the DNA matches it firmly. Not all rows give a size; the values are once, few, many and, for expanded clones, a class.

cdr3_aa cdr3_nt d_call v_call clone_size j_call
CASSSGTSGRHTQYF TGTGCCAGCAGCTCGGGGACTAGCGGGAGGCATACGCAGTATTTT TRBD2 TRBV7-9 NA TRBJ2-3
CASSLGTRGYNEQFF TGTGCCAGCAGTCTAGGGACTAGGGGCTACAATGAGCAGTTCTTC TRBD2 TRBV5-6 NA TRBJ2-1
CSVRGTYPPEQYF TGCAGCGTCAGGGGGACCTATCCACCCGAGCAGTACTTC TRBD1 TRBV29-1 many TRBJ2-7
CASSGGQGAGNEQFF TGTGCCAGCAGCGGGGGACAGGGGGCGGGGAATGAGCAGTTCTTC TRBD1 TRBV27 NA TRBJ2-1
CASSSTGGQDPFTLHF TGTGCCAGCAGCTCCACCGGGGGACAGGACCCCTTCACCCTCCACTTT TRBD1 TRBV13 NA TRBJ1-6
CASSLEVSHEQFF TGTGCCAGCAGCTTAGAGGTTTCCCATGAGCAGTTCTTC NA TRBV7-8 NA TRBJ2-1
CSVELPEAFF TGCAGCGTGGAACTCCCTGAAGCTTTCTTT NA TRBV29-1 few TRBJ1-1
CSVVGGRGLAEAFF TGCAGCGTTGTCGGGGGAAGAGGGCTCGCTGAAGCTTTCTTT NA TRBV29-1 many TRBJ1-1
CSAREGEAYTEAFF TGCAGTGCTAGAGAAGGGGAGGCCTACACTGAAGCTTTCTTT NA TRBV20-1 few TRBJ1-1
CASSVGPGTESYEQYF TGCGCCAGCAGCGTTGGTCCCGGGACGGAATCCTACGAGCAGTACTTC NA TRBV5-1 few TRBJ2-7
CSARERGRSQETQYF TGCAGTGCTAGGGAGCGAGGGCGCTCTCAAGAGACCCAGTACTTC NA TRBV20-1 NA TRBJ2-5
CASSLVPAPYNEQFF TGTGCCAGCAGCTTAGTTCCAGCCCCGTACAATGAGCAGTTCTTC NA TRBV7-2 many TRBJ2-1
CASTRRGTGTDTQYF TGTGCCAGCACCCGGAGGGGGACCGGCACAGATACGCAGTATTTT NA TRBV27 NA TRBJ2-3
CACSPLGGAAYEQYF TGTGCCTGCAGCCCCCTAGGTGGGGCCGCCTACGAGCAGTACTTC NA TRBV14 NA TRBJ2-7
CASSTLAHPYSGANVLTF TGTGCCAGCAGCACTCTAGCGCACCCTTACTCTGGGGCCAACGTCCTGACTTTC NA TRBV9 few TRBJ2-6
CASSDEGIGQSYEQYF TGTGCCAGCAGTGACGAGGGTATTGGGCAATCCTACGAGCAGTACTTC NA TRBV25-1 NA TRBJ2-7
CASAGGVPYEQYF TGTGCCAGCGCGGGGGGGGTACCCTACGAGCAGTACTTC TRBD2 TRBV6-2/TRBV6-3 few TRBJ2-7
CASSTQTEQETQYF TGTGCCAGCAGCACCCAGACAGAGCAAGAGACCCAGTACTTC NA TRBV9 NA TRBJ2-5
CASSREDRGDEKLFF TGCGCCAGCAGCCGAGAGGACAGGGGGGATGAAAAACTGTTTTTT TRBD1 TRBV4-1 NA TRBJ1-4
CASSASDERGGTDTQYF TGCGCCAGCAGTGCCTCCGACGAGCGGGGGGGCACAGATACGCAGTATTTT TRBD2 TRBV10-1 NA TRBJ2-3
CASSQSAENTEAFF TGCGCCAGCAGCCAATCTGCGGAGAACACTGAAGCTTTCTTT NA TRBV4-1 NA TRBJ1-1
CASSRHLGLAGDTDTQYF TGTGCCAGCAGTCGGCACCTTGGACTAGCGGGAGATACAGATACGCAGTATTTT TRBD2 TRBV27 NA TRBJ2-3
CARRQGTGGPYEQYF TGTGCCAGGAGGCAGGGGACAGGGGGTCCCTACGAGCAGTACTTC NA TRBV21-1 NA TRBJ2-7
CASSQEDRATSYEQYF TGCGCCAGCAGCCAAGAAGACAGGGCAACAAGCTACGAGCAGTACTTC TRBD1 TRBV4-1 NA TRBJ2-7